A single sample is the source of the 3 T cell receptor beta chains below, sequenced in a study of blood T cell repertoires in COVID-19. The assay was immunoSEQ multiplex PCR, and TCRdb's table has in-frame clones only and misses some. Of fewer than 250,000 clones detected, around 80% appear once; the ten largest clones hold under 2%. The material sequenced was peripheral blood. The receptors were sampled from a woman of 80 years or more with acute or convalescent COVID-19.

This sequence joins TRBV27 and TRBJ2-5; 9 bases align to TRBD2. The CDR3 runs 15 residues. Germline lookup yields CDR1 MNHEY and CDR2 SMNVEV (reference sequence). Losses at the gene ends were 2 bases for V and 7 bases for J; bases not matched to a gene: 8. The CDR3 loop reads CASSLAGGPPGTQYF. The CDR3 DNA reads as TGTGCCAGCAGTTTAGCGGGAGGGCCTCCAGGGACCCAGTACTTC.

The chain carries TRBV6-1 and TRBJ2-5, with a weak D call TRBD1 (5 bases). CDR1 and CDR2 (germline): MNHNS, SASEGT. The V and J ends lost 1 base and 2 bases respectively, with 11 bases between them. The CDR3 sequence is 15 residues long. The CDR3 is CASSEGWGSQETQYF. The CDR3 nucleotides are TGTGCCAGCAGTGAAGGGTGGGGCAGTCAAGAGACCCAGTACTTC.

V is TRBV6-5 and J is TRBJ2-4; D may be TRBD2 (5 bases). This CDR3 has 14 residues. Trimming cost V 6 bases and J 3 bases, with 12 bases left between them. Germline loops: CDR1 MNHEY, CDR2 SVGAGI. CDR3 loop: CASRTIGGKNIQYF. The CDR3 nucleotides read TGTGCCAGCAGGACTATAGGAGGCAAAAACATTCAGTACTTC.